This is a list of T cell receptor beta chains from one sample in a study of vaccination and CD4 T cells after COVID-19. Their recognized antigens are unknown. TCRdb used MiXCR to reprocess the PCR reads, holding one entry per CDR3 protein. The sample lists some 15,000 distinct CDR3 sequences, around 45% occurring once. Sequencing input: cultured CD4+ T cells from blood. These receptors were obtained from a human donor with COVID-19. CDR3s leave out the opening cysteine and the closing phenylalanine or tryptophan. A D gene is named only where the DNA matches it firmly.

length	V	J	D	CDR3
13	TRBV28	TRBJ1-5	NA	ASSKGRYSNQPQH
12	TRBV7-6	TRBJ2-5	NA	ASSLDSGLETQY
14	TRBV7-9	TRBJ2-5	TRBD1	ASSPWTGGDQETQY
13	TRBV9	TRBJ2-3	TRBD2	ASSETSGGVYTQY
16	TRBV5-1	TRBJ2-5	TRBD2	ASSLANVGGGVQETQY
10	TRBV20-1	TRBJ2-5	NA	SPSRAGETQY
15	TRBV11-3	TRBJ1-6	NA	ASSLFGDLAVASPLH
14	TRBV6-2/TRBV6-3	TRBJ2-3	TRBD1	ASSSPGTGGAGTQY
13	TRBV11-3	TRBJ1-1	TRBD1	ASSPPTGDVTEAF
15	TRBV20-1	TRBJ1-1	NA	SARVERPGGMNTEAF
10	TRBV2	TRBJ2-5	NA	ASSWDKQTQY
12	TRBV20-1	TRBJ2-5	TRBD2	SARLGGARETQY
13	TRBV5-4	TRBJ1-6	NA	ASSFGGSYNSPLH
13	TRBV5-4	TRBJ1-2	NA	ASRRWGSGDYGYT
15	TRBV20-1	TRBJ2-5	TRBD2	SAGFLTSGAMGETQY
12	TRBV5-1	TRBJ1-6	NA	ASSGTADNSPLH
15	TRBV6-5	TRBJ1-3	NA	ASSYPGNLNSGNTIY
13	TRBV5-6	TRBJ1-1	NA	ASSLSPVLNTEAF
13	TRBV24-1	TRBJ2-5	NA	ATSDPTDTAETQY
15	TRBV6-1	TRBJ2-2	TRBD2	ASSKHEAGTNTGELF
15	TRBV20-1	TRBJ1-5	TRBD1	SARDSRQGYSNQPQH
11	TRBV9	TRBJ2-7	TRBD1	ASSVTGGREQY
13	TRBV7-2	TRBJ2-3	NA	ASSSQRARTDTQY
12	TRBV7-9	TRBJ2-3	NA	ASSRGGGSDTQY
11	TRBV27	TRBJ1-1	TRBD1	ASRGQGNTEAF
12	TRBV20-1	TRBJ2-1	TRBD2	SAKGGGDYNEQF
13	TRBV19	TRBJ2-7	TRBD1	ASSIDGTGVGEQY
12	TRBV25-1	TRBJ2-5	NA	ASSEHRVQETQY
12	TRBV7-8	TRBJ1-2	TRBD1	ASSSTGGNYGYT
13	TRBV6-1	TRBJ1-2	NA	ASSEASGAPRGYT
12	TRBV18	TRBJ2-7	NA	ASSPGSQAYEQY
13	TRBV7-2	TRBJ1-1	NA	ASSPSGRANTEAF
13	TRBV19	TRBJ2-2	NA	ASSISAANTGELF
11	TRBV2	TRBJ2-3	TRBD1	ASMGTGLNTQY
12	TRBV28	TRBJ1-1	TRBD1	ASSPGQGHTEAF
14	TRBV5-4	TRBJ1-3	NA	ASSLGTGRNGNTIY
12	TRBV6-4	TRBJ2-3	TRBD2	ASSVTSGGVTQY
14	TRBV19	TRBJ1-1	TRBD1	ASARTGVGTNTEAF
12	TRBV18	TRBJ1-6	TRBD1	ASSPQGANSPLH
11	TRBV12-3/TRBV12-4	TRBJ2-3	NA	ASAVWATDTQY
11	TRBV10-3	TRBJ2-3	TRBD1	ASWDRGRDTQY
14	TRBV7-2	TRBJ1-5	NA	ASSPRGGARDQPQH
12	TRBV28	TRBJ2-5	NA	ASRTVTLRETQY
11	TRBV7-2	TRBJ2-4	NA	ASSRPSRDIQY
14	TRBV2	TRBJ2-5	TRBD2	ASSEATGLATKTQY